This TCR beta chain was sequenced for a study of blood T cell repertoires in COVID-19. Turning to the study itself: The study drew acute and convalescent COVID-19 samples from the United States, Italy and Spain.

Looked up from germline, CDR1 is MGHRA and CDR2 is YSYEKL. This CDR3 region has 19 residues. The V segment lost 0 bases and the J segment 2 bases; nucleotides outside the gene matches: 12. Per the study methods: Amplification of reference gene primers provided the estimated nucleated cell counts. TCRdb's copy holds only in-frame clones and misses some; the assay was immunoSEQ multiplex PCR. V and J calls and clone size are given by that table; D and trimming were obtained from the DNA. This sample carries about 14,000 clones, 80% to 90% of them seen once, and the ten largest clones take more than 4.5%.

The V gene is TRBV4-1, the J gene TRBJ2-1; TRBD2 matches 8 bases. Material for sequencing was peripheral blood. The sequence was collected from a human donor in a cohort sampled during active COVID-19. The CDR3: CASSQEPAGGLGPYNEQFF. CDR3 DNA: TGCGCCAGCAGCCAAGAGCCCGCGGGAGGTTTAGGGCCCTACAATGAGCAGTTCTTC.